This T cell receptor beta chain was observed in a study of OX40 agonist ivuxolimab in advanced cancers. Overall study: Patients treated during dose escalation were battling hepatocellular carcinoma, melanoma, renal cell or head and neck cancer. General study results and limits: Partial responders receiving 0.1-3.0 mg/kg showed among the lowest clonal expansion. There was clonal expansion of CD4+ and CD8+ blood T cells by week 6 at 0.1 to 3.0 mg/kg. Certain nonresponders additionally had low normalized T-cell clonal expansion.

Notes on this clone: Its antigen is unidentified.

CDR1 and CDR2 (germline): SEHNR, FQNEAQ (reference sequence). The CDR3 has 14 amino acids. The V and J ends lost 8 bases and 6 bases, in that order; junction bases with no gene match: 10. Some clones are missing from TCRdb's copy, which holds only in-frame ones; the method was immunoSEQ multiplex PCR. This table holds about 120,000 clones, about nine tenths found once. This sequence was found in an adult with an advanced solid tumor such as melanoma, head and neck, liver or kidney cancer. This sample comprised CD4+ or CD8+ T cells sorted from blood, obtained in a trial of the OX40 agonist ivuxolimab. The chain joins TRBV7-9 to TRBJ2-3, with TRBD2 matching over 8 bases. Here the CDR3 reads CASELQGLVDTQYF. DNA of the CDR3: TGTGCCAGCGAACTCCAGGGACTAGTGGATACGCAGTATTTT.